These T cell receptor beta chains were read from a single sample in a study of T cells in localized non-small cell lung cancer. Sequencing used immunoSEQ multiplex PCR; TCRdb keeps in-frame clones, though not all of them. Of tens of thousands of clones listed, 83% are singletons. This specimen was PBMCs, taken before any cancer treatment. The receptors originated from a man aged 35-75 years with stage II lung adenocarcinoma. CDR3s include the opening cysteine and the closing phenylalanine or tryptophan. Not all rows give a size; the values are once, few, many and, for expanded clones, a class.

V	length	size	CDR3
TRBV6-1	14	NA	CASSFSGEMEKLFF
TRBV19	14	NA	CASRPGQGNNEQFF
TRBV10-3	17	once	CAISDPFGNVAYNEQFF
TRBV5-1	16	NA	CASSLDMTAGANVLTF
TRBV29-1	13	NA	CSVVGYRDTEAFF
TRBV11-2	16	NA	CASSFPAGGAYNEQFF
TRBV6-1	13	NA	CASRHLGTTEAFF
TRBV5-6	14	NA	CASSQDSHNEKLFF
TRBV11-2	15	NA	CASSTLTRGVDEQYF
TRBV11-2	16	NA	CASSLLRQGAGGELFF
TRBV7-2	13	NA	CASSYYRADTQYF
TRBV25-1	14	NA	CASSESGRENIQYF
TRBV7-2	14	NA	CASSWGTGSETQYF
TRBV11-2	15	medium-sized	CASSLGSLGFNGYTF
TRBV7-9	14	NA	CASRPQGATGELFF
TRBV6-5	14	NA	CASSQDRGTYEAFF
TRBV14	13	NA	CASSQDLNYGYTF
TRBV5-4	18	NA	CASSLGLAGAQSADTQYF
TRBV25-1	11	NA	CASTLGYEQFF
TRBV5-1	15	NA	CASSLVGELNEKLFF
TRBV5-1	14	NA	CASSSLEVTGELFF
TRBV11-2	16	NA	CASSSRKVWGPGELFF
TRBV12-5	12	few	CASGSTAPEAFF
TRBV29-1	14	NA	CSVSPGGNAYEQYF
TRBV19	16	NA	CASSSFGQDRSETQYF
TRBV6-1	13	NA	CASSGRGVETQYF
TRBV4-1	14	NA	CASSPRIGDHEQFF
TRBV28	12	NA	CASGQGTYGYTF
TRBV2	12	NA	CASYVRLYGYTF
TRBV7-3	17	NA	CASSPRAGGTNTGELFF
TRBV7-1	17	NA	CASSPLFSRQVSYEQYF
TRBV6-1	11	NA	CASVEAGSAHF
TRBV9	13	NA	CASSAQGASEAFF
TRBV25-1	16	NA	CASSDLALAGADTQYF
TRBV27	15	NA	CASSFYQGAADTQYF
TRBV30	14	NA	CAWNKGVVSTEAFF
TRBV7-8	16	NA	CASSPSGRGYNQPQHF
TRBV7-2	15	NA	CASSPDMLSNQPQHF
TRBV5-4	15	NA	CASSWVAGEVETQYF
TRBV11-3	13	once	CASSLSAENIQYF
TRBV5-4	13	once	CASSRTFSDTQYF
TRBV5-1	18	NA	CASSLAGTSGRSYNEQFF
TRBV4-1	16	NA	CASSQDRGPNTDTQYF
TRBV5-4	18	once	CASSPTGGQADRYHTQYF
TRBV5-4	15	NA	CASSSRRTDQETQYF
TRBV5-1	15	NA	CASSLEPGREETQYF
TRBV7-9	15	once	CASSPGTGLSNEQFF
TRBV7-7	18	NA	CASTPAGLAGGAGETQYF
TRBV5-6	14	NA	CASSLGQETYEQYF
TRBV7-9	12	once	CASSPGVDTQYF
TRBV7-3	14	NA	CASSLVATTDTQYF
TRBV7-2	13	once	CASSTNRDQPQHF
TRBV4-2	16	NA	CASSQGTGESNSPLHF
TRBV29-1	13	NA	CSVDRGGGNEQFF
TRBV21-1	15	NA	CASSNRDRGPHEQYF
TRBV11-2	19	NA	CASSLEASGFVTGANVLTF
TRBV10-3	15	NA	CAINGDNKAKNIQYF
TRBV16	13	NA	CASSEGFADTQYF
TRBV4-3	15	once	CASSQDGREGNEQFF